Listed below are T cell receptor beta chains from one sample, sequenced in a study of OX40 agonist ivuxolimab in advanced cancers. Generated by immunoSEQ multiplex PCR, the TCRdb table keeps only in-frame clones and is missing some. In the table there are 13,000 or so clones, roughly three quarters of which are singletons. This specimen was CD4+ or CD8+ T cells sorted from blood, taken in a trial of the OX40 agonist ivuxolimab. These receptor sequences come from an adult with an advanced solid tumor such as melanoma, head and neck, liver or kidney cancer. Both conserved end residues are part of each CDR3. Fields, in order: V gene, D gene, clone size, J gene, CDR3 DNA, CDR3 protein. A D gene is named only where the DNA matches it firmly. Rows may omit the clone size; those that give it use once, few, many or a size class.

V gene: TRBV30
D gene: -
clone size: -
J gene: TRBJ2-5
CDR3 DNA: TGTGCCTGGAGTAATTGGGGGGAAAAGGTCCAAGAGACCCAGTACTTC
CDR3 protein: CAWSNWGEKVQETQYF

V gene: TRBV27
D gene: -
clone size: -
J gene: TRBJ1-2
CDR3 DNA: TGTGCCAGCAGTTTAGTTTACAGGAACTATGGCTACACCTTC
CDR3 protein: CASSLVYRNYGYTF

V gene: TRBV6-9
D gene: -
clone size: -
J gene: TRBJ2-7
CDR3 DNA: TGTGCCAGCAGTTATGACACCTCGAGCTCCTACGAGCAGTACTTC
CDR3 protein: CASSYDTSSSYEQYF

V gene: TRBV4-2
D gene: -
clone size: -
J gene: TRBJ2-7
CDR3 DNA: TGTGCCAGCAGCCAAGATGGGGGCCTAGCCTCCTACGAGCAGTACTTC
CDR3 protein: CASSQDGGLASYEQYF

V gene: TRBV27
D gene: TRBD2
clone size: -
J gene: TRBJ2-1
CDR3 DNA: TGTGCCAGCCTCCAGACTAGCGGATCCTACAATGAGCAGTTCTTC
CDR3 protein: CASLQTSGSYNEQFF

V gene: TRBV14
D gene: -
clone size: few
J gene: TRBJ1-2
CDR3 DNA: TGTGCCAGCAGCCCTCAACCCCAGGATATCTGGGATGGCTACACCTTC
CDR3 protein: CASSPQPQDIWDGYTF

V gene: TRBV11-3
D gene: -
clone size: -
J gene: TRBJ1-5
CDR3 DNA: TGTGCCAGCAGTCACACAAGAGCGGTTTATAGCAATCAGCCCCAGCATTTT
CDR3 protein: CASSHTRAVYSNQPQHF

V gene: TRBV18
D gene: -
clone size: medium-sized
J gene: TRBJ2-5
CDR3 DNA: TGTGCCAGCTCACCAGAATTTGGGGGCAGAGGAGAAGAGACCCAGTACTTC
CDR3 protein: CASSPEFGGRGEETQYF

V gene: TRBV28
D gene: -
clone size: once
J gene: TRBJ2-1
CDR3 DNA: TGTGCCAGCAGATATAATTGGAATGAGCAGTTCTTC
CDR3 protein: CASRYNWNEQFF

V gene: TRBV6-6
D gene: -
clone size: -
J gene: TRBJ2-1
CDR3 DNA: TGTGCCAGCAGTTACGCCTACAATGAGCAGTTCTTC
CDR3 protein: CASSYAYNEQFF

V gene: TRBV13
D gene: -
clone size: -
J gene: TRBJ2-1
CDR3 DNA: TGTGCCAGCAGCCTATCTCACACGGAGGTTGAGCAGTTCTTC
CDR3 protein: CASSLSHTEVEQFF

V gene: TRBV19
D gene: -
clone size: -
J gene: TRBJ1-2
CDR3 DNA: TGTGCCAGTAGTATAGGGACGGGAAACTATGGCTACACCTTC
CDR3 protein: CASSIGTGNYGYTF

V gene: TRBV9
D gene: -
clone size: -
J gene: TRBJ2-5
CDR3 DNA: TGTGCCAGCAGCCCGAGAGGAGGAGGGGGCTTAAACCCTGAGACCCAGTACTTC
CDR3 protein: CASSPRGGGGLNPETQYF

V gene: TRBV19
D gene: TRBD2
clone size: -
J gene: TRBJ2-7
CDR3 DNA: TGTGCCAGTAGGGAACGGGGGGTTTCCTACGAGCAGTACTTC
CDR3 protein: CASRERGVSYEQYF

V gene: TRBV19
D gene: -
clone size: -
J gene: TRBJ1-1
CDR3 DNA: TGTGCCAGTGGGGTGGGGGTGAACACTGAAGCTTTCTTT
CDR3 protein: CASGVGVNTEAFF

V gene: TRBV5-6
D gene: -
clone size: -
J gene: TRBJ2-3
CDR3 DNA: TGTGCCAGCAGCTTGGTTAGGTCTGAGACAGATACGCAGTATTTT
CDR3 protein: CASSLVRSETDTQYF

V gene: TRBV15
D gene: -
clone size: -
J gene: TRBJ2-1
CDR3 DNA: TGTGCCACCAGCTCACGGAGCGATGAGCAGTTCTTC
CDR3 protein: CATSSRSDEQFF

V gene: TRBV12-5
D gene: -
clone size: -
J gene: TRBJ1-1
CDR3 DNA: TGTGCTAGTGGGGGGGCCTTGAGCGACACTGAAGCTTTCTTT
CDR3 protein: CASGGALSDTEAFF

V gene: TRBV19
D gene: TRBD1
clone size: medium-sized
J gene: TRBJ1-1
CDR3 DNA: TGTGCCAGTAGTAGACAGGGGGCTGCTGAAGCTTTCTTT
CDR3 protein: CASSRQGAAEAFF

V gene: TRBV5-1
D gene: -
clone size: -
J gene: TRBJ1-6
CDR3 DNA: TGCGCCAGCAGCGCCTCAAACTCTTATAATTCACCCCTCCACTTT
CDR3 protein: CASSASNSYNSPLHF

V gene: TRBV6-5
D gene: TRBD1
clone size: -
J gene: TRBJ2-5
CDR3 DNA: TGTGCCAGCAGTGAGGGACAGACACAAGAGACCCAGTACTTC
CDR3 protein: CASSEGQTQETQYF

V gene: TRBV5-5
D gene: -
clone size: -
J gene: TRBJ1-5
CDR3 DNA: TGTGCCAGCAGCTTCTCGGGACTAAATCAGCCCCAGCATTTT
CDR3 protein: CASSFSGLNQPQHF